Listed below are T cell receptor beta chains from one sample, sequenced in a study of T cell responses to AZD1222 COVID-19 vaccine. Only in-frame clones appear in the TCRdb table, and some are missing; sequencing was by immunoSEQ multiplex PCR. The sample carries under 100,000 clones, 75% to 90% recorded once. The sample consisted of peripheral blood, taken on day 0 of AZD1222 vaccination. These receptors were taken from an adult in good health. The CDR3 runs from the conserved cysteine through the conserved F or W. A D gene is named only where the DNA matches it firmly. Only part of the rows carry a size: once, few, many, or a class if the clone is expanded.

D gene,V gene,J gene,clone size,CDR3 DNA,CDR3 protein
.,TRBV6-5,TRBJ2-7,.,TGTGCCAGCAGCACAAATTATGCCACCTACGAGCAGTACTTC,CASSTNYATYEQYF
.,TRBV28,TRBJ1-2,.,TGTGCCAGCAGCCGGACAGAGCCATACTATGGCTACACCTTC,CASSRTEPYYGYTF
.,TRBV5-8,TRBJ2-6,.,TGTGCCAGCGGGATCTCTGGGGCCAACGTCCTGACTTTC,CASGISGANVLTF
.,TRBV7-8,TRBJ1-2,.,TGTGCCAGCAGCCGCGTCCAGGGCGGCTACACCTTC,CASSRVQGGYTF
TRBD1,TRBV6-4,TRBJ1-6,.,TGTGCCAGCAGTGCACAGGGGTGGAATTCACCCCTCCACTTT,CASSAQGWNSPLHF
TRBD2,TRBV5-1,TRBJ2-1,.,TGCGCCAGCAGCGCATTAACTAGCGGGAGCGGCAATGAGCAGTTCTTC,CASSALTSGSGNEQFF
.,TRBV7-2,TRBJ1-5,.,TGTGCCAGCAGCCGTTCGACGGGCAGGGGAAATCAGCCCCAGCATTTT,CASSRSTGRGNQPQHF
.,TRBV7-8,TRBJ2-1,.,TGTGCCAGCAGCTTCGCGCCTAGCAGTTCCTACAATGAGCAGTTCTTC,CASSFAPSSSYNEQFF
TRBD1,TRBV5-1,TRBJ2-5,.,TGCGCCAGCAGCTCCCGCTGGACAGGTTTGGAGACCCAGTACTTC,CASSSRWTGLETQYF
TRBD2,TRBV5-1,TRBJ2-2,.,TGCGCCAGCAGCTTGCGGCGGGGACTAGCGAACGCGAACACCGGGGAGCTGTTTTTT,CASSLRRGLANANTGELFF
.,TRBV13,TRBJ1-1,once,TGTGCCAGCAGCTTTATATATGAAGCTTTCTTT,CASSFIYEAFF
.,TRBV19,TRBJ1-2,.,TGTGCCAGTAGTATCCCTGGCAAATTCAGGGGCTATGGCTACACCTTC,CASSIPGKFRGYGYTF
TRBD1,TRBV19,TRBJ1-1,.,TGTGCCAGTAGTATAGATCTGAGGAGGACAGGGTTGGGGGCTTTCTTT,CASSIDLRRTGLGAFF
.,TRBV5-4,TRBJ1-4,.,TGTGCCAGCAGCCTACAGGGTACTAATGAAAAACTGTTTTTT,CASSLQGTNEKLFF
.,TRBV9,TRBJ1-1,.,TGTGCCAGCAGCGTCCCCGGGTCAATTAACACTGAAGCTTTCTTT,CASSVPGSINTEAFF
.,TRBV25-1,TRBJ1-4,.,TGTGCCAGCAGTGAATATCTTGAAAAACTGTTTTTT,CASSEYLEKLFF
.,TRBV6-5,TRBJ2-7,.,TGTGCCAGCAGAAATCCTTTTGGCTACTCCTACGAGCAGTACTTC,CASRNPFGYSYEQYF
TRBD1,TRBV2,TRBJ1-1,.,TGTGCCAGCAGAAACAGCGGACAGGGGAGGGGGAACACTGAAGCTTTCTTT,CASRNSGQGRGNTEAFF
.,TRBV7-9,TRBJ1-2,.,TGTGCCAGCAGCCCTGGACAGTCATATGGCTACACCTTC,CASSPGQSYGYTF
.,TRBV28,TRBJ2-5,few,TGTGCCAGCAGCATACGTGGCGTGAGCTTGGAGACCCAGTACTTC,CASSIRGVSLETQYF
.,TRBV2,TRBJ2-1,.,TGTGCCAGCAGGAGGGACCGACGTTCCTACAATGAGCAGTTCTTC,CASRRDRRSYNEQFF
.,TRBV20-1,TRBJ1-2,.,TGCAGTGCTAGTAAAAATGGAATAGCTGGCTACACCTTC,CSASKNGIAGYTF
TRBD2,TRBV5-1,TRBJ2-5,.,TGCGCCAGCAGCGCGGGAGGACTAGCGGGTTTAGAGACCCAGTACTTC,CASSAGGLAGLETQYF
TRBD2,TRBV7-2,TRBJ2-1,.,TGTGCCAGCAGCTTAGGCACTAGCGGGAGTGAGCAGTTCTTC,CASSLGTSGSEQFF
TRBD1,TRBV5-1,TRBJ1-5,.,TGCGCCAGCAGCTTCCGGACAGGGGGCTATGGTCAGCCCCAGCATTTT,CASSFRTGGYGQPQHF
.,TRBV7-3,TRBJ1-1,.,TGTGCCAGCAGTCTACCGGGACCGAAGAACACTGAAGCTTTCTTT,CASSLPGPKNTEAFF
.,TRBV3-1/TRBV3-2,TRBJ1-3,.,TGTGCCAGCAGCCCTCGAGGAAACACCATATATTTT,CASSPRGNTIYF
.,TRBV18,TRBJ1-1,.,TGTGCCAGCTCACCAGTGGGGGACACTGAAGCTTTCTTT,CASSPVGDTEAFF
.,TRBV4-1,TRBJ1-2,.,TGCGCCAGCAGCCAAGATCACGGGGCGGGCTACACCTTC,CASSQDHGAGYTF
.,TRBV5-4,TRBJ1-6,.,TGTGCCAGCAGCTCAACATCTGGGACCGCCTGGGGGGCACCCCTCCACTTT,CASSSTSGTAWGAPLHF
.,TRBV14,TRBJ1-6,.,TGTGCCAGCAGCCAAGCTCTTACACCCCTCCACTTT,CASSQALTPLHF
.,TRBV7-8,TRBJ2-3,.,TGTGCCAGCAGCTTAATTCTCCGGGACACACTGGTTATGGATACGCAGTATTTT,CASSLILRDTLVMDTQYF
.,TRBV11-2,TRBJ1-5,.,TGTGCCAGCAGCTTAGCAGCAGGTGGTCAGCCCCAGCATTTT,CASSLAAGGQPQHF
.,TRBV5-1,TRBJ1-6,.,TGCGCCAGCAGCTTGGTCGGGGGGCAGGCCTTTAATTCACCCCTCCACTTT,CASSLVGGQAFNSPLHF
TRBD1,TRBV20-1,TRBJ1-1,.,TGCAGGACAGGGGAAGTTACTGAAGCTTTCTTT,CRTGEVTEAFF